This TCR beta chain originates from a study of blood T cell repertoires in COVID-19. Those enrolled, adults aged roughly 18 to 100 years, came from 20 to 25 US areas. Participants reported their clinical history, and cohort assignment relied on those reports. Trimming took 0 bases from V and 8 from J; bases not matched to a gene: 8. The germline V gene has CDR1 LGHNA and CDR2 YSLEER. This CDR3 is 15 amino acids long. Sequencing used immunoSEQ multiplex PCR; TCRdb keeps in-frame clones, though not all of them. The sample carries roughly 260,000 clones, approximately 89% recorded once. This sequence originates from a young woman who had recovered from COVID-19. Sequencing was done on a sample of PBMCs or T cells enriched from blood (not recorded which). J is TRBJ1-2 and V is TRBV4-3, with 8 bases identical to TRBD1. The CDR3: CASSQEETGALGYTF. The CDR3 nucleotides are TGCGCCAGCAGCCAAGAAGAGACAGGGGCGCTGGGCTACACCTTC.